The 27 T cell receptor beta chains given below trace back to one sample, sequenced in a study of siplizumab effects on memory and regulatory T cells (dated by TCRdb to the late 2010s). Library creation used the immunoSEQ multiplex PCR assay. Not all clones reach the TCRdb copy of this immuneACCESS table, which keeps in-frame sequences only. Checked studies attribute under half of the gap to unresolved V genes and leave the rest unexplained. This sample comprises about 82,000 clones, over 80% of them detected only once. The ten largest account for roughly 1.5% of the sample. Input material: Tregs sorted from blood. The receptors here all came from a human donor in good health.

The J gene is TRBJ1-2, the V gene TRBV29-1; the match to TRBD1 covers 10 bases. This CDR3 is 14 amino acids long. Looked up from germline, CDR1 is SQVTM and CDR2 is ANQGSEA. Trimming took 3 bases from V and 7 from J; bases not matched to a gene: 8. CDR3 sequence (DNA): TGCAGCGTTGACGGGGACAGGGGTTCCTTTGGCTACACCTTC. This encodes CSVDGDRGSFGYTF.

This clone was counted a few times. The chain joins TRBV2 to TRBJ2-7; TRBD2 agrees at 10 bases. J gave up 4 bases and V 5 bases, and 5 bases lay outside the gene matches. Germline V gives CDR1 SNHLY, CDR2 FYNNEI. CDR3 size: 14 residues. The CDR3, as DNA: TGTGCCAGCAGTCCCCGGACTAGCGGTTACGAGCAGTACTTC. Translated: CASSPRTSGYEQYF.

The chain uses TRBV6-6 and TRBJ2-1; the match to TRBD2 covers 9 bases. CDR1 MNHNY and CDR2 SVGAGI come from the germline V gene (reference sequence). There are 15 residues in the CDR3. V lost 0 bases and J lost 8; bases outside the gene matches: 5. In nucleotides, the CDR3 is TGTGCCAGCAGTTACTCGAGTAGCGGGGGACATGAGCAGTTCTTC. This codes for CASSYSSSGGHEQFF.

The chain links TRBV27 to TRBJ2-3; D could derive from TRBD1 or TRBD2 (6 bases each). V lost 0 bases and J 11 bases, leaving 9 bases between the germline ends. The CDR3 is 12 residues long. Looked up from germline, CDR1 is MNHEY and CDR2 is SMNVEV (reference sequence). CDR3 DNA: TGTGCCAGCAGTTTATCTAGGGGGGAGCAGTATTTT. This codes for CASSLSRGEQYF.

This rearrangement joins TRBV10-3 to TRBJ2-7; D unresolved. Trimming left V 4 bases short and J 1 base short, with 5 bases between. Germline lookup yields CDR1 ENHRY and CDR2 SYGVKD. The CDR3 has 12 amino acids. For the CDR3, the DNA is TGTGCCATCAGTGGACGTTCCTACGAGCAGTACTTC. Translating it yields CAISGRSYEQYF.

This clone was recorded once. The rearrangement uses TRBV5-1 and TRBJ2-3; D gene unclear. Trimming pared 1 base from V and 0 bases from J, leaving 6 bases between. CDR3 size: 14 residues. Germline lookup yields CDR1 SGHRS and CDR2 YFSETQ. The CDR3 region has the DNA TGCGCCAGCAGCTTGCAGGAAAGCACAGATACGCAGTATTTT. Translating it yields CASSLQESTDTQYF.

The chain is built from TRBV5-5 and TRBJ1-3; no firm D call. This CDR3 is built from 14 residues. CDR1 is SGHKS, CDR2 YYEKEE, per germline (reference sequence). Trimming took off 2 bases at V and 0 bases at J, with 6 bases between the two ends. The CDR3 spells CASSLSLSGNTIYF. The DNA of the CDR3 is TGTGCCAGCAGCTTATCCCTCTCTGGAAACACCATATATTTT.

V usage is TRBV10-1 and J usage is TRBJ2-3; 7 bases line up with TRBD2. Germline trimming cut 0 bases from V and 2 bases from J; bases unmatched to any gene: 5. The germline V gene has CDR1 WNHNN and CDR2 SYGVQD (reference sequence). This CDR3 comprises 16 residues. The CDR3 sequence is CASSESWTRDTDTQYF. In DNA form, the CDR3 reads TGCGCCAGCAGTGAGTCCTGGACTAGGGACACAGATACGCAGTATTTT.

The chain has TRBV6-6 and TRBJ1-3, with D perhaps TRBD1 (5 bases). Germline loops: CDR1 MNHNY, CDR2 SVGAGI (reference sequence). V was cut by 2 bases and J by 1 base, with 12 bases left in between. The CDR3 is 16 residues long. CDR3 coding DNA: TGTGCCAGCAGTTACCGCTCGGGGGGATCTGGAAACACCATATATTTT. Amino acid sequence: CASSYRSGGSGNTIYF.

The chain is built from TRBV14 and TRBJ1-6; 8 bases are shared with TRBD1. V lost 1 base, J lost 6 bases, and 2 bases stayed unmatched. The CDR3 sequence is 15 residues long. Germline CDR1 reads SGHDN; CDR2 reads FVKESK. As DNA, the CDR3 is TGTGCCAGCAGCCAAGTGGACAGGGCTAATTCACCCCTCCACTTT. Translation gives CASSQVDRANSPLHF.

This clone appeared a single time. The V and J genes are TRBV6-1 and TRBJ1-1; 9 bases agree with TRBD1. The trim removed 6 bases at V and 7 bases at J, leaving 9 bases unmatched. The V gene's germline CDR1 is MNHNS and CDR2 SASEGT. CDR3 length equals 14 residues. The CDR3 region is CASRANTGGVEAFF. In DNA, the CDR3 is TGTGCCAGCAGGGCGAATACAGGGGGCGTTGAAGCTTTCTTT.

The chain uses TRBV11-2 and TRBJ1-1; perhaps TRBD1 as D (6 bases). Trimming removed 1 base from V and 2 bases from J, with 14 bases in between. This CDR3 has 16 amino acids. Germline lookup yields CDR1 SGHAT and CDR2 FQNNGV. In DNA, the CDR3 is TGTGCCAGCAGCTTAGCAGGGGCAGGCACAAACACTGAAGCTTTCTTT. It translates to CASSLAGAGTNTEAFF.

The rearrangement links TRBV21-1 to TRBJ2-3; the D segment call TRBD1 is taken from the table without a DNA check. TRBV21-1 is annotated as a pseudogene. CDR3 length: 13 amino acids. The CDR3 DNA sequence: TGTGCCAGCACAACAGGGGGCACGGATACGCAGTATTTT. Encoded protein: CASTTGGTDTQYF.

The chain carries TRBV19 and TRBJ1-2; TRBD1 might be the D (6 bases). V was pared by 0 bases and J by 1 base, with 21 bases between. CDR3 size: 19 residues. CDR1 LNHDA and CDR2 SQIVND come from the germline V gene (reference sequence). DNA of the CDR3: TGTGCCAGTAGTATAGATCCTTATAGGACAGAGGTCTTTAACTATGGCTACACCTTC. As protein: CASSIDPYRTEVFNYGYTF.

J is TRBJ1-2 and V is TRBV6-1, with D unclear. CDR1 and CDR2 from the germline V gene are MNHNS and SASEGT. The CDR3 totals 13 residues. V dropped 2 bases and J dropped 3 bases, with 7 bases sitting between them. DNA for the CDR3: TGTGCCAGCAGTGAAAACTTCGACTATGGCTACACCTTC. It encodes CASSENFDYGYTF.

The rearrangement links TRBV20-1 to TRBJ1-3; D not resolved. Germline lookup yields CDR1 DFQATT and CDR2 SNEGSKA (reference sequence). The CDR3 runs to 11 residues. V was pared by 1 base and J by 9 bases, with 7 bases between. CDR3 sequence reads: CSARGPVTIYF. CDR3 DNA sequence: TGCAGTGCTAGAGGTCCGGTCACCATATATTTT.

In DNA, the CDR3 is TGTGCCAGCAGCCAAGGGATAGAGAACACTGAAGCTTTCTTT. It translates to CASSQGIENTEAFF. The rearrangement joins TRBV4-2 to TRBJ1-1, with no clear D. V lost 1 base and J lost 1, with 7 bases in between. CDR1 and CDR2 from the germline V gene are LGHNA and YNFKEQ. The CDR3 contains 14 residues.

The V and J genes are TRBV20-1 and TRBJ1-2; D perhaps matches TRBD1 (6 bases). With 8 bases removed from V and 8 bases from J, the gap between germline ends came to 15 bases. The CDR3 has 11 amino acids. CDR1 and CDR2 (germline): DFQATT, SNEGSKA (reference sequence). In nucleotides, the CDR3 is TGCAGTTACTTAGTACAGGGAGGCTACACCTTC. Its translation is CSYLVQGGYTF.

The chain is built from TRBV19 and TRBJ1-3; D might be TRBD1 (6 bases). From germline, CDR1 is LNHDA and CDR2 SQIVND (reference sequence). This CDR3 spans 15 amino acids. The germline V and J ends were trimmed by 4 bases and 4 bases, with 14 bases remaining between them. CDR3 amino acids: CASSRIRGAGNTIYF. The CDR3 bases are TGTGCCAGTAGTAGGATCAGGGGCGCGGGAAACACCATATATTTT.

V and J are TRBV6-5 and TRBJ2-3; the D gene is possibly TRBD2 (6 bases). V dropped 6 bases and J dropped 3 bases, with 16 bases sitting between them. The CDR3 extends over 15 amino acids. Germline V CDR1 and CDR2: MNHEY, SVGAGI. This CDR3 is CASSSIADWTDTQYF. DNA of the CDR3: TGTGCCAGCAGCTCGATAGCGGATTGGACAGATACGCAGTATTTT.

This clone has a single count. The CDR3 sequence: CAIRATGELFF. The CDR3 nucleotides are TGTGCCATCCGCGCCACCGGGGAGCTGTTTTTT. This chain uses TRBV10-3 with TRBJ2-2, with unresolved D. Germline CDR1 ENHRY, CDR2 SYGVKD. The CDR3 has 11 residues. The V and J ends lost 8 bases and 4 bases respectively, with 5 bases between them.

J is TRBJ1-5 and V is TRBV25-1, with 12 bases fitting TRBD1. Germline V gene data show CDR1 as MGHDK and CDR2 as SYGVNS. V trimming: 6 bases; J trimming: 6 bases; junction bases outside the gene matches: 6. This CDR3 is 15 amino acids long. The CDR3 region is CASSGGQGAVQPQHF. The CDR3 region has the DNA TGTGCCAGCAGCGGGGGACAGGGGGCCGTTCAGCCCCAGCATTTT.

The chain joins TRBV10-1 to TRBJ1-4; D is unresolved. Trimming shortened V by 0 bases and J by 8 bases, and 13 bases separated the two germline ends. CDR1 WNHNN and CDR2 SYGVQD come from the germline V gene (reference sequence). This CDR3 region has 15 residues. Here the CDR3 DNA reads TGCGCCAGCAGTGAGTCGTTGGGAGGTGGCGAAAAACTGTTTTTT. Its protein product is CASSESLGGGEKLFF.

This clone is medium-sized (0.01 to 0.1%). This sequence joins TRBV15 and TRBJ1-1; 8 positions match TRBD1. V dropped 8 bases and J dropped 5; count of bases not matched to a gene: 7. Per germline, CDR1 LNHNV and CDR2 YYDKDF (reference sequence). This CDR3 comprises 13 residues. For the CDR3, the DNA is TGTGCCACCGGCGACAGGGGTGGAACTGAAGCTTTCTTT. It yields the protein CATGDRGGTEAFF.

The rearrangement joins TRBV6-6 to TRBJ1-1, with D hard to call. CDR3 length: 13 amino acids. Germline-derived CDR1 and CDR2 are MNHNY and SVGAGI (reference sequence). Trimming removed 4 bases at V and 5 bases at J, with 11 bases between. The CDR3 nucleotides read TGTGCCAGCAGTTCGCACCAGAAAACTGAAGCTTTCTTT. Protein sequence: CASSSHQKTEAFF.

The chain uses TRBV7-2 and TRBJ2-5, with TRBD2 identical over 8 bases. The CDR3 totals 16 residues. Germline CDR1 reads SGHTA; CDR2 reads FQGNSA. The J segment lost 2 bases and the V segment lost 1 base, leaving 6 bases of the junction unmatched. CDR3 in DNA: TGTGCCAGCAGCTTAGTCGGTGGGACTAGGCAAGAGACCCAGTACTTC. The encoded protein is CASSLVGGTRQETQYF. Full variable domain (remainder filled in from reference TRBV7-2 and TRBJ2-5): GAGVSQSPSNKVTEKGKDVELRCDPISGHTALYWYRQSLGQGLEFLIYFQGNSAPDKSGLPSDRFSAERTGGSVSTLTIQRTQQEDSAVYLCASSLVGGTRQETQYFGPGTRLLVL.

This chain joins TRBV5-4 and TRBJ2-7, with no clear D. The germline CDR1 and CDR2 sequences are SGHNT and YYREEE (reference sequence). This CDR3 is 13 amino acids long. V lost 0 bases, J lost 2 bases, and 6 bases lay in between. The chain's CDR3 is CASSLVSTYEQYF. CDR3 bases: TGTGCCAGCAGCTTGGTTAGTACCTACGAGCAGTACTTC.